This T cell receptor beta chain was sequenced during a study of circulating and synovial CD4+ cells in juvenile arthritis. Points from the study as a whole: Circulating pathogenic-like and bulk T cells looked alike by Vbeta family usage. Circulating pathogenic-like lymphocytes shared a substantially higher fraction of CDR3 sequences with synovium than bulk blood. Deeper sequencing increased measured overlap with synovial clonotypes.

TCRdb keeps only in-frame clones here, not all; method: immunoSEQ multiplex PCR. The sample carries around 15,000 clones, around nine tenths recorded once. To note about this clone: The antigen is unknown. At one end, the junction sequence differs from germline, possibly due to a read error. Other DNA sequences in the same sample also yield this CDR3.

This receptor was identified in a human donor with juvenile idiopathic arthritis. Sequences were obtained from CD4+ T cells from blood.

The CDR3 reads CASRQVGAQRNNSPLHF. DNA of the CDR3: TGCGCCAGCAGACAGGTAGGGGCCCAAAGAAATAATTCCCCCCTCCACTTT. This rearrangement joins TRBV4-1 to TRBJ1-6; D may be TRBD1 (5 bases). CDR3 size: 17 residues. Looked up from germline, CDR1 is MGHRA and CDR2 is YSYEKL.